This paragraph covers one T cell receptor (beta chain) sequence. This clonotype was seen many times. What antigen it recognizes has not been identified. Per-base qualities were not stored, and no clone one base away is much larger. Interpreted using the paper, the time point label stands for: newly diagnosed GD, antithyroid drugs for less than 3 months. For both TCR sequencing and RNA sequencing, RNA was extracted from PBMCs in TRIzol. Graves' disease was diagnosed according to American Thyroid Association guidelines. Patients for the study were recruited at an endocrinology department in Xi'an, China. Each patient gave approximately 10 milliliters of peripheral blood, collected in an EDTA anticoagulant tube. PBMCs were isolated by Ficoll Paque Plus density gradient separation without further T cell sorting. An Agilent 2100 Bioanalyzer and agarose gel were used to assess RNA quality, and a NanoDrop 2000 was used to measure RNA concentration.

The method was multiplex PCR. The instrument was an Illumina HiSeq 4000. CDR3 regions were amplified by Arm-PCR with iRepertoire HTBI primers to construct TCR beta libraries. Before sequencing, the PCR products went through gel purification. From the authors' description of their analysis: Gene usage analysis of CDR3 amino acid clonotypes used the approximately 62 TRBV and 11 to 15 TRBJ segments found across samples. Filtered high-quality paired reads were merged into contigs using COPE and FqMerger. BLAST was used to align contigs to IMGT TRBV, TRBD and TRBJ reference genes, with CDR3 defined following IMGT. Any clonotype with a frequency above 0.1% was counted as a highly expanded clone. Shannon entropy served as the measure of repertoire diversity, while the Gini coefficient captured V-J evenness. Public clonotypes were defined as clonotypes shared by more than one individual. Using fastp at Q25 and MiXCR, TCRdb reprocessed the public reads and kept productive beta chains. Every CDR3 protein is listed once, alongside the most common genes and DNA of its rows. Here the V and J calls rest on TCRdb's processing, not on the authors' analysis. This sample comprises hundreds of thousands of distinct CDR3 sequences, around 16% of them detected only once. Around a quarter of the sample is in the top ten clones.

This sample stems from a study of regulatory T cells in long-lasting Graves disease (dated by TCRdb to 2020 to 2023). The study in broad terms: In the newly diagnosed Graves' disease group, patients had been taking antithyroid drugs for less than 3 months. Patients with persistent Graves' disease were compared with patients with newly diagnosed Graves' disease using TCR sequencing and RNA sequencing of peripheral blood. TCR sequencing covered 13 persistent and approximately 20 newly diagnosed Graves' disease patients, around 35 samples in total. The study took place in China and was registered as a clinical trial. Points the paper makes about the study in general: Sequencing and analysis were restricted to the TCR beta chain. A larger number of public clonotypes was shared among persistent patients (2,741) than among newly diagnosed patients (around 970). Persistent disease showed preferential use of TRBV28, TRBJ1-2 and TRBJ2-5, whereas newly diagnosed disease favored TRBV20-1 and TRBJ2-1. Compared with newly diagnosed patients, patients with persistent Graves' disease had lower TCR Shannon entropy and fewer highly expanded clones, which suggests clonal expansion. Only peripheral blood was studied, because thyroid tissue, the primary lesion, was inaccessible. The small sample size was acknowledged by the authors as a limitation that may reduce accuracy.

The germline V gene provides CDR1 MNHGY and CDR2 SVAAGI. V is cut by 3 bases and J by 2 bases, and the space between the germline ends is 7 bases. The CDR3 sequence holds 13 residues, the cysteine and phenylalanine included. Solely the CDR3 DNA is kept, with 39 bases framed from the first base. The same sample was also used in a study of T cells in Graves' hyperthyroidism and ophthalmopathy. As that second study puts it: Stable Graves' hyperthyroidism was defined as no progression to ophthalmopathy during 18 months of follow-up. Hyperthyroidism patients were aged 18 to 65 years and newly diagnosed, with disease duration of less than 2 months. Patients with uncontrolled infections, other autoimmune diseases, pregnancy or lactation were excluded. Clinical symptoms, serum thyroxine and TRAb, thyroid ultrasound, and orbital computed tomography formed the basis for the diagnoses. A first-round RT-PCR of the TCR CDR3 used the HTBI primer set with the Qiagen OneStep RT-PCR kit. Most expanded thyroid clonotypes (frequency above 0.001) were also detected in blood, a finding suggesting that blood repertoires may reflect thyroid immune responses. Ophthalmopathy was separated from stable hyperthyroidism by a 13 V-J signature model, with roughly 88% sensitivity and approximately 81% specificity obtained in cross-validation and 80%/75% obtained in testing. In validation, progression to ophthalmopathy was predicted by the model with roughly 71% sensitivity and about 72% specificity, a median of approximately 6.5 months before onset. To identify distinguishing TCR V-J signatures, a discovery cohort of around 100 patients was used, comprising 43 with Graves' ophthalmopathy and around 57 with stable Graves' hyperthyroidism. Prospective prediction of ophthalmopathy was tested in an independent validation cohort of fewer than 20 hyperthyroidism patients and 15 to 17 patients who later progressed to ophthalmopathy. The approximately 97 discovery patients were randomly divided into training and test sets at a 7:3 ratio. Thyroid tissue and blood T-cell repertoires from about six Graves' hyperthyroidism patients were also compared in the study. After sampling, hyperthyroidism patients received methimazole starting at 30 mg daily, and ophthalmopathy patients received high-dose intravenous methylprednisolone. A second multiplex PCR round built the libraries, followed by size selection and purification. Libraries were sequenced paired-end with 100 bp reads on an Illumina HiSeq2000. Raw data were processed with SOAPnuke, discarding reads with adapters, uncalled bases, mean Phred below 15, or no exact constant-primer or identifier match. COPE v1.2.5 was used to merge high-quality paired reads, and clonotypes were defined as unique nucleotide sequences. MiTCR v1.1 was used to align the clonotypes against IMGT TRBV, TRBD and TRBJ reference segments. Only V-J combinations with frequency above 0.0001, covering roughly 99% of repertoires, were analysed. A TCS score was defined as the ratio between F50 (clonal expansion) and ExV (chaos), using BLOSUM62-based TCRdist between CDR3 peptides within each V-J. Welch's t-statistics and random forest reduced roughly 530 V-J features to around 14, which were used in a naive Bayes classifier (R e1071). No statistical method was used to set the sample size in advance, and investigators knew the group allocation. The paper reports TCR Vbeta CDR3 sequencing of 140 or so peripheral blood samples: around 45 ophthalmopathy, 75 to 80 hyperthyroidism and 17 progressor patients.

Material: peripheral blood mononuclear cells (PBMCs), obtained at new diagnosis, from a patient treated with antithyroid drugs. The chain was built from TRBV6-9 and TRBJ1-2; the D gene is unclear. This sequence originates from a woman aged 40 to 65 with Graves disease. Donor details come from another sample of the same person, matched by shared clones. CDR3 reads: CASSYEPNYGYTF. In nucleotide form, the sequence is TGTGCCAGCAGTTACGAGCCGAACTATGGCTACACCTTC.